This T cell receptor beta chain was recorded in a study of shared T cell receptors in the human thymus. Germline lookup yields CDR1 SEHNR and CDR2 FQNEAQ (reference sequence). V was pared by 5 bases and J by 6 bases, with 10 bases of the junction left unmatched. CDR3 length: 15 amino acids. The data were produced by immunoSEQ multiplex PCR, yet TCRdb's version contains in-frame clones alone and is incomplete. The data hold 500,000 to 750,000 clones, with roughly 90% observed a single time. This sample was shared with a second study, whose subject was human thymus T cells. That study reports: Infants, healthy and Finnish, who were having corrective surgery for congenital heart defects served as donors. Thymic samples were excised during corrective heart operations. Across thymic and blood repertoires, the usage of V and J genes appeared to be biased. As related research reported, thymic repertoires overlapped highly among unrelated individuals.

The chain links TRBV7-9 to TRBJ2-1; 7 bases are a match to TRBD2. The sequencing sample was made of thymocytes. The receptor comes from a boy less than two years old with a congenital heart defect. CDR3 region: CASSGGTILFNEQFF. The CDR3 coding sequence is TGTGCCAGCAGCGGAGGGACTATCCTCTTCAATGAGCAGTTCTTC.